This TCR beta chain is drawn from a study of shared clonotypes between healthy human individuals. Findings and caveats of the study: On the whole, naive subsets had larger estimated richness than memory subsets had. A reduction in generation probabilities was seen for non-shared clonotypes relative to those shared by all four donors.

This clone is a singleton in its sample. Its antigen is not identified. The repertoire was sequenced with immunoSEQ multiplex PCR; TCRdb's copy has only in-frame clones and lacks some. The repertoire holds about 2.4 million clones, 90% to 95% seen once, with around 0.4% in the top ten. This CDR3 is built from 13 residues. V was clipped by 5 bases and J by 6 bases; unmatched bases: 4. Germline values: CDR1 SGHTA, CDR2 FQGNSA. This chain connects TRBV7-2 to TRBJ2-1; 7 nucleotides agree with TRBD1. The TCR was taken from a man younger than 35 in good health. Some clones in this sample may be carry-over from other donors' samples. The sample comprised naive CD4+ T cells from PBMCs. Subset denoted: CD45RA+ positively selected. CDR3 nucleotides: TGTGCCAGCAGCCCGCGGACAGGCAATGAGCAGTTCTTC. Amino acids: CASSPRTGNEQFF.